A selection of T cell receptor beta chains follows, all from one sample in a study of shared clonotypes between healthy human individuals. The method was immunoSEQ multiplex PCR; TCRdb's version includes in-frame clones alone and lacks a portion of them. The sample lists 400,000 to 600,000 clones; approximately 95% were seen once. The sample consisted of naive CD4+ T cells sorted from blood. The receptors originated from a woman between 25 and 40 years old in good health. Both conserved end residues are part of each CDR3. Fields, in order: V gene, J gene, clone size, D gene, CDR3 protein, CDR3 DNA. The D gene is left open where the match is weak. Size is stated for part of the rows, as once, few or many counts, or as a class when the clone is expanded.

v_call: TRBV27
j_call: TRBJ2-7
clone_size: .
d_call: .
cdr3_aa: CASSHPGGVFYEQYF
cdr3_nt: TGTGCCAGCAGCCATCCCGGGGGCGTCTTCTACGAGCAGTACTTC

v_call: TRBV7-6
j_call: TRBJ2-2
clone_size: .
d_call: TRBD2
cdr3_aa: CASSLGLAGLNTGELFF
cdr3_nt: TGTGCCAGCAGCTTAGGACTAGCGGGGCTTAACACCGGGGAGCTGTTTTTT

v_call: TRBV29-1
j_call: TRBJ1-1
clone_size: .
d_call: TRBD1
cdr3_aa: CSVARGGGGKGTEAFF
cdr3_nt: TGCAGCGTAGCCCGAGGGGGCGGGGGAAAGGGAACTGAAGCTTTCTTT

v_call: TRBV5-1
j_call: TRBJ2-7
clone_size: .
d_call: .
cdr3_aa: CASSLDRDHEQYF
cdr3_nt: TGCGCCAGCAGCTTGGACAGGGATCACGAGCAGTACTTC

v_call: TRBV29-1
j_call: TRBJ1-2
clone_size: .
d_call: TRBD1
cdr3_aa: CSVDERAKGQQLYGYTF
cdr3_nt: TGCAGCGTTGATGAACGCGCAAAGGGACAGCAACTCTATGGCTACACCTTC

v_call: TRBV6-1
j_call: TRBJ1-3
clone_size: .
d_call: .
cdr3_aa: CASSASMIGVSGNTIYF
cdr3_nt: TGTGCCAGCAGTGCATCAATGATAGGCGTCTCTGGAAACACCATATATTTT

v_call: TRBV4-2
j_call: TRBJ1-1
clone_size: .
d_call: .
cdr3_aa: CASSQADTPNTEAFF
cdr3_nt: TGTGCCAGCAGCCAAGCGGACACACCGAACACTGAAGCTTTCTTT

v_call: TRBV28
j_call: TRBJ1-2
clone_size: once
d_call: .
cdr3_aa: CASRLGYGYTF
cdr3_nt: TGTGCCAGCCGTCTGGGCTATGGCTACACCTTC

v_call: TRBV7-8
j_call: TRBJ1-1
clone_size: .
d_call: .
cdr3_aa: CASSLGVQGSTEAFF
cdr3_nt: TGTGCCAGCAGCTTAGGGGTTCAGGGGTCCACTGAAGCTTTCTTT

v_call: TRBV28
j_call: TRBJ2-3
clone_size: .
d_call: TRBD2
cdr3_aa: CASSFGTSVGTDTQYF
cdr3_nt: TGTGCCAGCAGTTTCGGGACTAGCGTTGGCACAGATACGCAGTATTTT

v_call: TRBV2
j_call: TRBJ2-5
clone_size: .
d_call: TRBD1
cdr3_aa: CASSSRTGQETQYF
cdr3_nt: TGTGCCAGCAGTTCTCGGACAGGCCAAGAGACCCAGTACTTC

v_call: TRBV5-1
j_call: TRBJ1-5
clone_size: .
d_call: .
cdr3_aa: CASSYGAGDEPQHF
cdr3_nt: TGCGCCAGCAGCTACGGGGCAGGGGATGAGCCCCAGCATTTT

v_call: TRBV19
j_call: TRBJ2-1
clone_size: .
d_call: .
cdr3_aa: CATKEGEIYNEQFF
cdr3_nt: TGTGCCACCAAGGAGGGAGAAATATACAATGAGCAGTTCTTC

v_call: TRBV5-4
j_call: TRBJ2-7
clone_size: .
d_call: TRBD2
cdr3_aa: CASSFSGSSYEQYF
cdr3_nt: TGTGCCAGCAGCTTTAGCGGGAGCTCCTACGAGCAGTACTTC

v_call: TRBV5-1
j_call: TRBJ2-7
clone_size: .
d_call: .
cdr3_aa: CASSLENLFSSYEQYF
cdr3_nt: TGCGCCAGCAGCTTGGAAAACCTTTTTAGCTCCTACGAGCAGTACTTC

v_call: TRBV27
j_call: TRBJ2-2
clone_size: .
d_call: TRBD1
cdr3_aa: CASSRVPPGQMNTGELFF
cdr3_nt: TGTGCCAGCAGCCGAGTCCCCCCGGGACAGATGAACACCGGGGAGCTGTTTTTT

v_call: TRBV28
j_call: TRBJ1-5
clone_size: .
d_call: .
cdr3_aa: CASTKERASSNQPQHF
cdr3_nt: TGTGCCAGCACTAAAGAACGGGCCAGTAGCAATCAGCCCCAGCATTTT

v_call: TRBV11-2
j_call: TRBJ2-2
clone_size: .
d_call: .
cdr3_aa: CASSFSLRGAGELFF
cdr3_nt: TGTGCCAGCAGCTTCTCCCTCAGGGGTGCCGGGGAGCTGTTTTTT

v_call: TRBV28
j_call: TRBJ2-5
clone_size: .
d_call: TRBD1
cdr3_aa: CASRRDRGGETQYF
cdr3_nt: TGTGCCAGCAGGCGGGACAGGGGAGGTGAGACCCAGTACTTC